This T cell receptor (beta chain) stems from a study of early T cells in non-severe SARS-CoV-2 infection. The wider study: Sequencing of bulk RNA from unsorted whole blood was done, without chain pairing.

Study outcomes and limitations: Anti-spike CD8 responses were favored by VDJdb matching, which missed private and CD4 specificities.

Germline V gene sequence: CDR1 MDHEN, CDR2 SYDVKM. With 8 bases clipped from V and 4 bases from J, the junction kept 3 bases outside the gene matches. The CDR3 length is 12 residues. This clonotype was seen repeatedly, ten times or more. The target antigen is unknown. Each single cDNA molecule received a unique molecular identifier. TCRdb reprocessed the 5' RACE reads with MiXCR, giving one entry per CDR3 protein. The sample has about 35,000 distinct CDR3 sequences; roughly 6% are singletons. The genes are TRBV28 and TRBJ2-7; the match to TRBD2 covers 9 bases. Sequenced input: whole blood. The source is an adult who was a healthcare worker with PCR-confirmed SARS-CoV-2 infection or an uninfected control (not recorded which). The CDR3 bases are TGTGCCAGCTATAGCGGGAGATACGAGCAGTACTTC. As protein: CASYSGRYEQYF.